What follows are 21 T cell receptor beta chains derived from one specimen sequenced in a study of blood T cell repertoires in COVID-19 (dated by TCRdb to the early 2020s). The receptor library was made with the immunoSEQ multiplex PCR assay. TCRdb took this table from immuneACCESS and kept in-frame rearrangements with V and J called. Such tables lack part of the clones; where checked against another copy, unresolved V genes explain under half of the gap, and the rest is unexplained. The table for this sample lists about 290,000 clones; 85% of them were counted only once. The ten most abundant clones make up less than 4.5% of the sample. Sequenced material: peripheral blood. These receptors came from a woman between 45 and 60 years old with active or convalescent COVID-19.

The chain is built from TRBV27 and TRBJ1-1, with TRBD1 as a possible D gene (6 bases). Looked up from germline, CDR1 is MNHEY and CDR2 is SMNVEV (reference sequence). This CDR3 is 14 amino acids long. The germline V and J ends were trimmed by 6 bases and 3 bases, with 14 bases remaining between them. The CDR3 protein is CASRPGEGDTEAFF. In DNA form, the CDR3 reads TGTGCCAGCAGACCCGGCGAGGGGGACACTGAAGCTTTCTTT.

The CDR3 here is CASSWVGGVGTEAYEQYF. CDR3 DNA: TGTGCCAGCAGCTGGGTCGGGGGTGTCGGGACAGAAGCCTACGAGCAGTACTTC. The chain has TRBV7-2 and TRBJ2-7, with a tentative D call TRBD1 (7 bases). This CDR3 is 18 amino acids long. From germline, CDR1 is SGHTA and CDR2 FQGNSA. Trimming took off 4 bases at V and 2 bases at J, with 24 bases between the two ends.

The gene calls are TRBV28 and TRBJ2-1, with TRBD2 matching over 12 bases. The CDR3 length is 15 residues. The germline CDR1 and CDR2 sequences are MDHEN and SYDVKM. The J segment lost 6 bases and the V segment lost 5 bases, leaving 5 bases of the junction unmatched. The CDR3 loop is CASSPSGRASNEQFF. The CDR3 bases are TGTGCCAGCAGTCCTAGCGGGAGGGCCTCCAATGAGCAGTTCTTC.

This rearrangement joins TRBV10-2 to TRBJ2-3; 10 positions match TRBD2. V shed 2 bases, J shed 2 bases, and the junction held 4 bases outside the gene matches. Germline CDR1 WSHSY, CDR2 SAAADI. The CDR3 contains 16 residues. CDR3 loop: CASSELTSGNTDTQYF. The CDR3 DNA follows: TGCGCCAGCAGTGAGCTAACTAGCGGGAACACAGATACGCAGTATTTT.

V and J are TRBV6-1 and TRBJ1-4; D ambiguous. The germline CDR1 and CDR2 sequences are MNHNS and SASEGT. V was shortened by 1 base and J by 8 bases, with 17 bases between the two germline ends. The CDR3 loop spans 16 amino acids. The CDR3 reads CASSEVWTVPIEKLFF. CDR3 nucleotides: TGTGCCAGCAGTGAAGTGTGGACTGTCCCGATCGAAAAACTGTTTTTT.

Concerning this clone itself: The same CDR3 also results from other DNA sequences found in this sample. This chain joins TRBV7-6 and TRBJ2-3, with 11 bases fitting TRBD2. The V segment lost 4 bases and the J segment 3 bases; nucleotides outside the gene matches: 3. The CDR3 runs to 15 residues. Looked up from germline, CDR1 is SGHVS and CDR2 is FNYEAQ. CDR3 in amino acids: CASSSLAGGTDTQYF. In nucleotides, the CDR3 is TGTGCCAGCAGCTCCCTAGCGGGAGGTACAGATACGCAGTATTTT. The whole variable domain, filled in from reference TRBV7-6 and TRBJ2-3, reads GAGVSQSPRYKVTKRGQDVALRCDPISGHVSLYWYRQALGQGPEFLTYFNYEAQQDKSGLPNDRFSAERPEGSISTLTIQRTEQRDSAMYRCASSSLAGGTDTQYFGPGTRLTVL.

The chain has TRBV2 and TRBJ1-3; 8 nucleotides align to TRBD1. The V gene end was trimmed by 7 bases and the J gene end by 4 bases; junction bases not matched to a gene: 3. CDR3 length: 13 residues. Per germline, CDR1 SNHLY and CDR2 FYNNEI. DNA of the CDR3: TGTGCCAGCAACAGGGGGGAAGGAAACACCATATATTTT. As protein: CASNRGEGNTIYF.

The chain employs TRBV28 and TRBJ2-3, with D uncertain. The CDR3 has 13 residues. V dropped 1 base and J dropped 3 bases, with 5 bases sitting between them. Germline lookup yields CDR1 MDHEN and CDR2 SYDVKM. CDR3 coding DNA: TGTGCCAGCAGTTTATCCCAAACAGATACGCAGTATTTT. Its protein is CASSLSQTDTQYF. Supplemented by reference TRBV28 and TRBJ2-3, the full variable domain reads DVKVTQSSRYLVKRTGEKVFLECVQDMDHENMFWYRQDPGLGLRLIYFSYDVKMKEKGDIPEGYSVSREKKERFSLILESASTNQTSMYLCASSLSQTDTQYFGPGTRLTVL.

The V gene is TRBV28, the J gene TRBJ1-6; the D gene is possibly TRBD1 (6 bases). The germline V gene has CDR1 MDHEN and CDR2 SYDVKM. Trimming pared 6 bases from V and 9 bases from J, leaving 24 bases between. The CDR3 covers 17 residues. The CDR3 is CASSTTGTLGPSSPLHF. CDR3 nucleotide sequence: TGTGCCAGCAGCACAACCGGGACACTCGGCCCATCTTCACCCCTCCACTTT.

DNA for the CDR3: TGTGCCAGCAGGACAGTTAATCAGCCCCAGCATTTT. This translates into CASRTVNQPQHF. The rearrangement uses TRBV28 and TRBJ1-5; TRBD1 is a possible D gene (5 bases). This CDR3 region has 12 residues. CDR1 is MDHEN, CDR2 SYDVKM, per germline. Trimming shortened V by 6 bases and J by 4 bases, and 7 bases separated the two germline ends.

The rearrangement uses TRBV18 and TRBJ1-2; TRBD1 might be the D (5 bases). CDR1 KGHSH and CDR2 LQKENI come from the germline V gene. CDR3 length equals 13 residues. V lost 8 bases and J 0 bases, leaving 10 bases between the germline ends. The CDR3 sequence is CASAETANYGYTF. In nucleotides, the CDR3 is TGTGCCAGCGCGGAGACAGCTAACTATGGCTACACCTTC.

The chain carries TRBV20-1 and TRBJ1-1; 7 bases fit TRBD1. Germline V lookup: CDR1 DFQATT, CDR2 SNEGSKA (reference sequence). This CDR3 spans 13 amino acids. Germline trimming cut 3 bases from V and 1 base from J; bases unmatched to any gene: 2. CDR3 sequence reads: CSASEGANTEAFF. Written as DNA, the CDR3 is TGCAGTGCTAGTGAGGGGGCGAACACTGAAGCTTTCTTT.

The gene calls are TRBV9 and TRBJ1-2, with TRBD1 identical over 7 bases. V shed 0 bases, J shed 8 bases, and the junction held 4 bases outside the gene matches. The CDR3 contains 13 residues. From germline, CDR1 is SGDLS and CDR2 YYNGEE. CDR3 region: CASSVGQGLGYTF. CDR3 bases: TGTGCCAGCAGCGTAGGACAGGGACTGGGCTACACCTTC. Combining the CDR3 with reference TRBV9 and TRBJ1-2 gives the whole variable domain DSGVTQTPKHLITATGQRVTLRCSPRSGDLSVYWYQQSLDQGLQFLIQYYNGEERAKGNILERFSAQQFPDLHSELNLSSLELGDSALYFCASSVGQGLGYTFGSGTRLTVV.

The chain carries TRBV27 and TRBJ2-6; D gene uncertain. Trimming took off 0 bases at V and 3 bases at J, with 6 bases between the two ends. Germline assignment: CDR1 MNHEY and CDR2 SMNVEV (reference sequence). The CDR3 is 15 residues long. The CDR3 protein is CASSLSPGGANVLTF. The CDR3 DNA reads as TGTGCCAGCAGTTTATCCCCCGGTGGGGCCAACGTCCTGACTTTC.

The chain carries TRBV5-1 and TRBJ2-2, with 7 bases lining up with TRBD1. CDR1 SGHRS and CDR2 YFSETQ come from the germline V gene. This CDR3 spans 15 amino acids. V shed 3 bases and J 4 bases; nucleotides not matched to a gene: 6. The CDR3 coding sequence is TGCGCCAGCAGCTCATCAACAGGGGCCACCGGGGAGCTGTTTTTT. It codes for CASSSSTGATGELFF.

This chain connects TRBV3-1 (or the pseudogene TRBV3-2) to TRBJ2-3; 7 nucleotides line up with TRBD2. This CDR3 has 14 residues. The trim removed 4 bases at V and 4 bases at J, leaving 5 bases unmatched. Per germline, CDR1 LGHDT and CDR2 YNNKEL (reference sequence). CDR3 residues: CASSPRLAADTQYF. The CDR3 nucleotides are TGTGCCAGCAGCCCACGACTAGCCGCAGATACGCAGTATTTT.

This chain connects TRBV5-1 to TRBJ1-2; D is perhaps TRBD1 (5 bases). The CDR3 consists of 14 residues. The germline gives CDR1 SGHRS, CDR2 YFSETQ. Between the trimmed V and J ends, which lost 0 bases and 3 bases, there was a span of 9 bases. CDR3 sequence: CASSLGRADYGYTF. The DNA for the CDR3 is TGCGCCAGCAGCTTGGGCAGGGCAGACTATGGCTACACCTTC.

This clone was seen a single time. The chain couples TRBV6-5 to TRBJ1-3; D perhaps matches TRBD1 (6 bases). The CDR3 is 16 residues long. V was trimmed by 2 bases and J by 3 bases, leaving 14 bases between them. The germline CDR1 and CDR2 sequences are MNHEY and SVGAGI. The CDR3 loop is CASSYEAGEGGNTIYF. CDR3 coding DNA: TGTGCCAGCAGTTACGAGGCAGGGGAAGGTGGAAACACCATATATTTT.

The V call is TRBV2, the J call TRBJ2-1, with 7 bases matching TRBD2. This CDR3 has 13 amino acids. After removal of 3 bases from V and 4 bases from J, the junction contained 0 bases not matched to a gene. Germline-derived CDR1 and CDR2 are SNHLY and FYNNEI. As DNA, the CDR3 is TGTGCCAGCAGTGAGGGGGGGTACAATGAGCAGTTCTTC. Translated: CASSEGGYNEQFF.

The chain carries TRBV7-8 and TRBJ1-2; 12 bases agree with TRBD1. CDR3 size: 16 residues. The trim removed 1 base at V and 7 bases at J, leaving 7 bases unmatched. Germline CDR1 is SGHVS and CDR2 is FQNEAQ. The chain's CDR3 is CASSLELGQGAVGYTF. CDR3 bases: TGTGCCAGCAGCTTAGAATTGGGACAGGGGGCTGTTGGCTACACCTTC.

The rearrangement joins TRBV19 to TRBJ1-3, with D unresolved. This CDR3 comprises 15 residues. Between the trimmed V and J ends, which lost 3 bases and 4 bases, there was a span of 13 bases. Germline CDR1 reads LNHDA; CDR2 reads SQIVND (reference sequence). CDR3: CASSIPPQAGNTIYF. In nucleotides, the CDR3 is TGTGCCAGTAGTATTCCGCCTCAGGCGGGAAACACCATATATTTT.